This entry is about one TCR beta chain. These data belong to a study of beta chain features in type 1 diabetes. The CDR3 contains 18 residues. V was trimmed by 0 bases and J by 1 base, leaving 17 bases between them. Germline V lookup: CDR1 SGHRS, CDR2 YFSETQ. Expressed TCRB transcripts were sequenced after all isolated RNA was converted to cDNA. Sequencing was performed with immunoSEQ multiplex PCR; in TCRdb, only in-frame clones are kept and a portion is missing. The table lists 300,000 to 400,000 clones, roughly 13% of them singletons. The genes are TRBV5-1 and TRBJ2-1; perhaps TRBD2 as D (5 bases). This clonotype was obtained from a man younger than 35 in good health. The sample taken for sequencing was naive CD4+ T cells from blood. The CDR3 DNA follows: TGCGCCAGCAGCTTGGGGCAACGTAGACGAGGGTCCTACAATGAGCAGTTCTTC. It codes for CASSLGQRRRGSYNEQFF.